This T cell receptor beta chain is from a study of blood T cell repertoires in COVID-19. Study background: PBMCs, B-cell-depleted T cells, or T cells provided the cDNA or gDNA that made up the material.

CDR1 and CDR2 from the germline V gene are SGHDT and YYEEEE. The V and J ends lost 1 base and 4 bases, in that order; junction bases with no gene match: 10. This CDR3 has 18 amino acids. Per the authors' pipeline: Reference gene primers were amplified, and this amplification served to estimate nucleated cell counts. Sequencing used immunoSEQ multiplex PCR; TCRdb keeps in-frame clones, though not all of them. V and J calls and clone size are given by that table; D and trimming were obtained from the DNA. The sample includes hundreds of thousands of clones, under 90% of them seen just once. Which cohort a participant joined came from the clinical history participants gave.

What was sequenced was PBMCs or T cells enriched from blood (not recorded which). The chain carries TRBV5-6 and TRBJ2-2; 10 positions agree with TRBD1. The clonotype was recovered from a woman aged 25-40 years with acute COVID-19. CDR3 protein: CASSLIGQGVRSTGELFF. The CDR3 DNA reads TGTGCCAGCAGCTTGATCGGACAGGGGGTTAGGAGCACCGGGGAGCTGTTTTTT.